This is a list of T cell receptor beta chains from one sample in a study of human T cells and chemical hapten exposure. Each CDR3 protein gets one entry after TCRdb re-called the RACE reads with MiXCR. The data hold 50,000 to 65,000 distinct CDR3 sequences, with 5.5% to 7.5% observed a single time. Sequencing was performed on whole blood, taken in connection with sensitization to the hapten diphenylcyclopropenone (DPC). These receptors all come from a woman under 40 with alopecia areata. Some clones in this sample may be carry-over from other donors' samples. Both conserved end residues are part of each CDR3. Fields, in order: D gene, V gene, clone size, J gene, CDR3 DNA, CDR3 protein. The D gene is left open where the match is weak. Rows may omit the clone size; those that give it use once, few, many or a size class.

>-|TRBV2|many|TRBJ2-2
TGTGCCAGCAGTGAACCGGGGGCCGGGGAGCTGTTTTTT
CASSEPGAGELFF
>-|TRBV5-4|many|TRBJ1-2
TGTGCCAGCAGCTTGTCCGGCGGCTACACCTTC
CASSLSGGYTF
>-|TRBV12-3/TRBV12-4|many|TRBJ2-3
TGTGCCAGCAGCGACGGGGGCCTAAGCACAGATACGCAGTATTTT
CASSDGGLSTDTQYF
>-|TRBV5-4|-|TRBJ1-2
TGTGCCAGCAGCTTTTTTTCTACCGAAGAGGATGGCTACACCTTC
CASSFFSTEEDGYTF
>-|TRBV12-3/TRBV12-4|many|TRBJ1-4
TGTGCCAGCAGTTTGTTCGGGACTAATGAAAAACTGTTTTTT
CASSLFGTNEKLFF
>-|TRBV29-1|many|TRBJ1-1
TGCAGCGCCGCGCTAGGGGAGGGCACTGAAGCTTTCTTT
CSAALGEGTEAFF
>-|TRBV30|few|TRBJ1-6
TGTGCCTGGAATAGGCCGGCCTATAATTCACCCCTCCACTTT
CAWNRPAYNSPLHF
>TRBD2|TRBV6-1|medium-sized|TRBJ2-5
TGTGCCAGCAGTGAAGCTAGCGGGGGGCAAGAGACCCAGTACTTC
CASSEASGGQETQYF
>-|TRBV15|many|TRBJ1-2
TGTGCCACCAGCAGAGGGGGGGTGGGTTTTCCCCAAAATGGCTACACCTTC
CATSRGGVGFPQNGYTF
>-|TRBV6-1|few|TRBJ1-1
TGTGCCAGCAGTGAAAGGAGGGGGATCCGCATATTT
CASSERRGIRIF
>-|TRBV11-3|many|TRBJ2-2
TGTGCCAGCAGCTTACAGGATAACGGGGAGCTGTTTTTT
CASSLQDNGELFF
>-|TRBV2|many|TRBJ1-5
TGTGCCAGCAGTGAAGCGCGTCGAAGGGGAAATCAGCCCCAGCATTTT
CASSEARRRGNQPQHF
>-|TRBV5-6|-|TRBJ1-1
TGTGCCAGCAGCTTGTTATCGGGGTCTGCTGAAGCTTTCTTT
CASSLLSGSAEAFF
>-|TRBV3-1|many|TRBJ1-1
TGTGCCAGCAGACTCGACAGCTTCATGAACACTGAAGCTTTCTTT
CASRLDSFMNTEAFF
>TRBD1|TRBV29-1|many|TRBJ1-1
TGCAGCGTCTATCGGGGACAGGGGAACAGTAGGACTGAAGCTTTCTTT
CSVYRGQGNSRTEAFF
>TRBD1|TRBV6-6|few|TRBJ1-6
TGTGCCAGCAGTTCACAGGGGTCCTATAATTCACCCCTCCACTTT
CASSSQGSYNSPLHF
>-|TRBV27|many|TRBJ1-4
TGTGCCAGCAGGACGACAGCAACTAATGAAAAACTGTTTTTT
CASRTTATNEKLFF
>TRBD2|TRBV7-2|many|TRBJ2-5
TGTGCCAGCAGCTTAGGGGCAGCGGGGGGTCCACAAGAGACCCAGTACTTC
CASSLGAAGGPQETQYF
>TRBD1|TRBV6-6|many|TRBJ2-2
TGTGCCAGCAGACCATTCCGACAGGGGGCCGGCGGGGAGCTGTTTTTT
CASRPFRQGAGGELFF
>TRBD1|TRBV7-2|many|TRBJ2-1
TGTGCCAGCAGCTTAGGAATCGACAGGGTCCAAACCTACAATGAGCAGTTCTTC
CASSLGIDRVQTYNEQFF
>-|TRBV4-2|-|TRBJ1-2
TGTGCCAGCAGCCAAGGAGCGGGGGGATATGGCTACACCTTC
CASSQGAGGYGYTF
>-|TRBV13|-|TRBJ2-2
TGTGCCAGCAGCTTATCTCCCGGGGAGCTGTTTTTT
CASSLSPGELFF
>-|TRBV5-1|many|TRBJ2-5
TGCGCCAGCAGCTTGGGGGAGTACCAAGAGACCCAGTACTTC
CASSLGEYQETQYF
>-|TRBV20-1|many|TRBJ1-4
TGCAGTGCTAGAGATAGTAGCGAAAAACTGTTTTTT
CSARDSSEKLFF
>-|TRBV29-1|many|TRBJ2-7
TGCAGCGTGGGGCACGGCGCCGAGCAGTACTTC
CSVGHGAEQYF
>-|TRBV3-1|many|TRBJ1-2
TGTGCCAGCAGCCAAGATCGGCAGGTTCCAATGTACACCTTC
CASSQDRQVPMYTF
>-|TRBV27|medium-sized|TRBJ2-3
TGTGCCAGTAGTCGGGGGCGTGCAGATACGCAGTATTTT
CASSRGRADTQYF
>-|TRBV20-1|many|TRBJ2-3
TGCAGTGCTCAGGGAGGGGGGGGAGATACGCAGTATTTT
CSAQGGGGDTQYF
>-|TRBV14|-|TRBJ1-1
TGTGCCAGCAGACGTAGTGGGACGGTGAACACTGAAGCTTTCTTT
CASRRSGTVNTEAFF
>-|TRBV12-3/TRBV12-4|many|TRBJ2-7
TGTGCCAGCAGCCCTCGTGGAGGCGGGTCCTACGAGCAGTACTTC
CASSPRGGGSYEQYF
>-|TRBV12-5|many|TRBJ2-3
TGTGCTAGTGGTTTGCCCTCCGACAGGCCTTCTGGGAGCACAGATACGCAGTATTTT
CASGLPSDRPSGSTDTQYF
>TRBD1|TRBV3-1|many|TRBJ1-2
TGTGCCAGCAGCCAAGAGTGGGAGGGGGCCTATGGCTACACCTTC
CASSQEWEGAYGYTF
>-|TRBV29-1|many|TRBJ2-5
TGCAGCGTTGTTGGTAGAACCGAAGAGACCCAGTACTTC
CSVVGRTEETQYF
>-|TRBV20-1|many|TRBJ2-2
TGCAGTGCTAGAGCGCCTCATACAGGATCGAACACCGGGGAGCTGTTTTTT
CSARAPHTGSNTGELFF
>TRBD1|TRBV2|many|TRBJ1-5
TGTGCCAGCAGCGGGGGACAGGGGAGGCGACAGCCCCAGCATTTT
CASSGGQGRRQPQHF
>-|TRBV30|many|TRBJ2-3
TGTGCCTGGAGTGTTCTCCGCACAGATACGCAGTATTTT
CAWSVLRTDTQYF
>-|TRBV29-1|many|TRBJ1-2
TGCAGCACGGGGGGCAGCTATGGCTACACCTTC
CSTGGSYGYTF
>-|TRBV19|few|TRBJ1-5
TGTGCCAGTAGTGTGGGGACTTCTCAGCCCCAGCATTTT
CASSVGTSQPQHF